Listed below are T cell receptor beta chains from one sample, sequenced in a study of blood T cell repertoires in COVID-19. The data were produced by immunoSEQ multiplex PCR, yet TCRdb's version contains in-frame clones alone and is incomplete. Found here are 250,000 to 350,000 clones, around 90% of them singletons; the top ten hold about 3%. Sequencing was performed on PBMCs or T cells enriched from blood (not recorded which). Source of these receptors: a woman aged 50 to 65 who had recovered from COVID-19. CDR3s include the opening cysteine and the closing phenylalanine or tryptophan. The D gene is left open where the match is weak. Size is stated for part of the rows, as once, few or many counts, or as a class when the clone is expanded.

j_gene,d_gene,abundance,v_gene,CDR3nt,CDR3aa
TRBJ2-4,.,.,TRBV7-2,TGTGCCAGCAGCTTAGAAGCGGGCCAGTGGAACATTCAGTACTTC,CASSLEAGQWNIQYF
TRBJ2-1,TRBD1,.,TRBV19,TGTGCCAGTAGTATCCGGGACAGGGGCTACAATGAGCAGTTCTTC,CASSIRDRGYNEQFF
TRBJ1-1,.,.,TRBV9,TGTGCCAGCAGCGTAGCAGCCGGGAATACTGAAGCTTTCTTT,CASSVAAGNTEAFF
TRBJ1-5,.,.,TRBV19,TGTGCCAGTAGTATAGGCAGTCACAATCAGCCCCAGCATTTT,CASSIGSHNQPQHF
TRBJ2-7,.,.,TRBV27,TGTGCCAGCAGTTTATCTAGACTTCCCTACGAGCAGTACTTC,CASSLSRLPYEQYF
TRBJ1-3,.,.,TRBV28,TGTGCCAGCAGTTTTCAGAGACTATCTGGAAACACCATATATTTT,CASSFQRLSGNTIYF
TRBJ1-5,TRBD1,.,TRBV30,TGTGCCTGGAGTCTTACAGGGGGCGTGGGTCAGCCCCAGCATTTT,CAWSLTGGVGQPQHF
TRBJ1-1,.,.,TRBV5-1,TGCGCCAGCAGCTCACAGACGATGAACACTGAAGCTTTCTTT,CASSSQTMNTEAFF
TRBJ2-7,TRBD2,.,TRBV11-3,TGTGCCAGCAGTCTACGTTTTAGCGGGGCCCCTACCGAGCAGTACTTC,CASSLRFSGAPTEQYF
TRBJ1-2,TRBD1,.,TRBV7-2,TGTGCCAGCAGCCCCCAAGGGGACAGGCCTAACTATGGCTACACCTTC,CASSPQGDRPNYGYTF
TRBJ1-1,TRBD1,.,TRBV13,TGTGCCAGCAGCTTAGGAACAGGGGATACTGAAGCTTTCTTT,CASSLGTGDTEAFF
TRBJ2-2,.,.,TRBV29-1,TGCAGCGTTCGTCAGGGTATGGGCACCGGGGAGCTGTTTTTT,CSVRQGMGTGELFF
TRBJ2-5,TRBD2,.,TRBV4-1,TGCGCCAGCAGCCAACGGCTGGGTCTAGCGGGAGGAGAAGAGACCCAGTACTTC,CASSQRLGLAGGEETQYF
TRBJ2-3,TRBD2,.,TRBV9,TGTGCCAGCAGCGTAGGACTAGCGGGAGGGTTATATACGCAGTATTTT,CASSVGLAGGLYTQYF
TRBJ1-2,.,.,TRBV9,TGTGCCAGCAGCGTAGCCCAGGGTCCGAGCTATGGCTACACCTTC,CASSVAQGPSYGYTF
TRBJ1-1,TRBD1,once,TRBV14,TGTGCCAGCAGCCAAGAGGGACAGGGCCCGAACACTGAAGCTTTCTTT,CASSQEGQGPNTEAFF
TRBJ1-5,.,.,TRBV6-2/TRBV6-3,TGTGCCAGCAGTTACCCTGCAACGATCGGAGGACAGCCCCAGCATTTT,CASSYPATIGGQPQHF
TRBJ1-1,.,.,TRBV10-2,TGCGCCAGCAGTGAGTACCCGGGACAAGACACTGAAGCTTTCTTT,CASSEYPGQDTEAFF
TRBJ2-7,.,.,TRBV6-6,TGTGCCAGCAGACTCATCATGGACAGCTACGAGCAGTACTTC,CASRLIMDSYEQYF
TRBJ2-7,TRBD2,.,TRBV7-2,TGTGCCAGCAGCGCGGGACTAGCGGTCTACGAGCAGTACTTC,CASSAGLAVYEQYF
TRBJ1-2,TRBD1,.,TRBV5-4,TGTGCCAGCAGCTTTACAGGGGGTGGTGGCTACACCTTC,CASSFTGGGGYTF
TRBJ2-3,.,.,TRBV28,TGTGCCAGCAGACTCGAGACAGATACGCAGTATTTT,CASRLETDTQYF
TRBJ2-7,TRBD2,few,TRBV9,TGTGCCAGCAGCTCGCAGAGCGGGGCCCTTTACGAGCAGTACTTC,CASSSQSGALYEQYF
TRBJ2-1,.,.,TRBV27,TGTGCCAGCAGTCCAGGGTTGTACCAGTTCTTC,CASSPGLYQFF
TRBJ2-1,.,.,TRBV5-1,TGCGCCAGCAGCTTCTCCAATGAGCAGTTCTTC,CASSFSNEQFF